A single sample is the source of the 30 T cell receptor beta chains below, sequenced in a study of T cells after yellow fever vaccination. TCRdb itself ran the 5' RACE reads through MiXCR, one entry per CDR3 protein. The sample yields some 160,000 distinct CDR3 sequences, 6% to 7.5% seen once. Sequenced material: CD4+ T cells sorted from PBMCs, taken 5 to 6 days after the first yellow fever vaccination. Source of these receptors: a man aged 18 to 35 who received the YFV17D yellow fever vaccine.

This clonotype has ten or more counts. The chain joins TRBV4-1 to TRBJ2-5; 11 bases align to TRBD2. The CDR3 sequence is 17 residues long. Germline V gene lookup returns CDR1 MGHRA and CDR2 YSYEKL. Losses at the gene ends were 3 bases for V and 6 bases for J; bases not matched to a gene: 12. This CDR3 is CASSQLPPGLAVKTQYF. The CDR3 coding sequence is TGCGCCAGCAGCCAGCTACCTCCGGGACTAGCGGTGAAGACCCAGTACTTC.

The table lists this clonotype with many counts. The chain is built from TRBV5-1 and TRBJ2-7, with TRBD1 identical over 7 bases. V lost 4 bases, J lost 3 bases, and 7 bases stayed unmatched. The CDR3 runs 14 residues. CDR1 and CDR2 from the germline V gene are SGHRS and YFSETQ. The CDR3 spells CASSTDRPGYEQYF. The CDR3 DNA follows: TGCGCCAGCAGCACGGACAGGCCAGGCTACGAGCAGTACTTC.

This chain's CDR3 is CASSLFSSGQPQHF. CDR3 nucleotides: TGTGCCAGCAGCTTGTTTAGTTCGGGTCAGCCCCAGCATTTT. The gene calls are TRBV5-6 and TRBJ1-5; no clear D gene. Germline V gene data show CDR1 as SGHDT and CDR2 as YYEEEE. The germline V and J ends were trimmed by 1 base and 6 bases, with 11 bases remaining between them. This CDR3 has 14 residues.

Many counts were recorded for this clonotype. The CDR3, as DNA: TGTGCCAGCAGCTTGACAGGGGGTGGCTACACCTTC. It codes for CASSLTGGGYTF. The chain links TRBV7-9 to TRBJ1-2; TRBD1 aligns across 9 bases. CDR3 length equals 12 residues. Germline V gene data show CDR1 as SEHNR and CDR2 as FQNEAQ (reference sequence). Trimming at V came to 3 bases and at J to 7 bases, leaving 0 bases not matched to a gene. Full variable domain (outside the CDR3, taken from reference TRBV7-9 and TRBJ1-2): DTGVSQNPRHKITKRGQNVTFRCDPISEHNRLYWYRQTLGQGPEFLTYFQNEAQLEKSRLLSDRFSAERPKGSFSTLEIQRTEQGDSAMYLCASSLTGGGYTFGSGTRLTVV.

Concerning this clonotype itself: Its ends do not fully match the called genes, so a read error is possible. The J gene is TRBJ2-3, the V gene TRBV4-2; the D gene is possibly TRBD2 (7 bases). From germline, CDR1 is LGHNA and CDR2 YNFKEQ. The CDR3 sequence is 15 residues long. CDR3 coding DNA: TGTGCCAGCAGCCCCTTGGCGGGGGACACAGATAGGCAGTATTTT. Translation gives CASSPLAGDTDRQYF.

This clonotype was detected only a few times. The V gene is TRBV14, the J gene TRBJ1-1; TRBD1 aligns across 8 bases. The CDR3 is made up of 17 amino acids. J lost 0 bases, V lost 4 bases, and 10 bases had no gene match. Germline-derived CDR1 and CDR2 are SGHDN and FVKESK. CDR3 sequence (DNA): TGTGCCAGCAGCCCTACCCGGACAGGGATATTGAACACTGAAGCTTTCTTT. This sequence encodes CASSPTRTGILNTEAFF.

This clonotype appeared a few times. J is TRBJ2-3 and V is TRBV15; possibly TRBD2 for D (5 bases). Trimming took 3 bases from V and 7 from J, leaving 20 bases between them. The CDR3 length is 16 residues. Germline V gene sequence: CDR1 LNHNV, CDR2 YYDKDF (reference sequence). The CDR3 coding sequence is TGTGCCACCAGCAGGGAACGACTCGTCTCGGGGAATACGCAGTATTTT. The encoded protein is CATSRERLVSGNTQYF.

This clonotype came up many times. The chain carries TRBV13 and TRBJ2-5; a weak D match, TRBD2 (5 bases). Trimming cost V 2 bases and J 3 bases, with 7 bases left between them. CDR3 length: 13 amino acids. CDR1 and CDR2 (germline): PRHDT, FYEKMQ (reference sequence). The CDR3 sequence: CASSLWEKETQYF. CDR3 DNA: TGTGCCAGCAGCTTATGGGAGAAAGAGACCCAGTACTTC.

This clonotype was picked up many times. The chain joins TRBV6-2 or TRBV6-3 to TRBJ2-7, with 7 bases lining up with TRBD2. Germline assignment: CDR1 MNHEY and CDR2 SVGEGT. This CDR3 spans 15 amino acids. The trim removed 0 bases at V and 3 bases at J, leaving 5 bases unmatched. The CDR3 coding sequence is TGTGCCAGCAGTTACTCGTCGGGGGGTTTCTACGAGCAGTACTTC. Translated: CASSYSSGGFYEQYF.

The sample holds many counts of this clonotype. The chain links TRBV7-2 to TRBJ2-1; D unclear. CDR3 length: 17 residues. V shed 5 bases and J shed 5 bases, with 22 bases lying between them. The V gene's germline CDR1 is SGHTA and CDR2 FQGNSA. The CDR3 sequence is CASSPRAYPLQNNEQFF. The CDR3 DNA sequence: TGTGCCAGCAGCCCCCGGGCGTACCCCCTCCAAAACAATGAGCAGTTCTTC.

This clonotype was observed a few times. V and J are TRBV20-1 and TRBJ2-1, with D possibly being TRBD2 (6 bases). Germline loops: CDR1 DFQATT, CDR2 SNEGSKA (reference sequence). V shed 1 base and J shed 1 base, with 14 bases lying between them. This CDR3 region has 16 residues. CDR3 loop: CSARGVGAGSYNEQFF. The CDR3 nucleotides are TGCAGTGCTAGAGGGGTCGGGGCGGGGTCCTACAATGAGCAGTTCTTC.

At least ten counts were recorded for this clonotype. The chain recombines TRBV20-1 with TRBJ2-3; 13 positions match TRBD2. The germline CDR1 and CDR2 sequences are DFQATT and SNEGSKA (reference sequence). V dropped 5 bases and J dropped 2; count of bases not matched to a gene: 4. The CDR3 is made up of 15 amino acids. This CDR3 is CSAWTSGGNTDTQYF. The CDR3 bases are TGCAGTGCTTGGACTAGCGGGGGAAACACAGATACGCAGTATTTT.

This clonotype was detected many times. V and J are TRBV12-3 or TRBV12-4 and TRBJ1-5, with D possibly being TRBD1 (5 bases). Trimming shortened V by 7 bases and J by 6 bases, and 13 bases separated the two germline ends. CDR3 length equals 13 residues. The CDR3 region is CASTLRGGQPQHF. The DNA of the CDR3 is TGTGCCAGCACCCTTCGGGGGGGTCAGCCCCAGCATTTT.

The sample holds many counts of this clonotype. The chain uses TRBV6-1 and TRBJ1-5; D is uncertain. Germline V gene data show CDR1 as MNHNS and CDR2 as SASEGT. This CDR3 spans 14 amino acids. Trimming took 2 bases from V and 6 from J, leaving 11 bases between them. The CDR3 DNA reads as TGTGCCAGCAGTGAATGGAAGGTCGGTCAGCCCCAGCATTTT. Translated: CASSEWKVGQPQHF.

This clonotype was seen many times. This rearrangement joins TRBV6-5 to TRBJ1-6; possibly TRBD1 for D (6 bases). Trimming took off 5 bases at V and 6 bases at J, with 17 bases between the two ends. Germline V lookup: CDR1 MNHEY, CDR2 SVGAGI. This CDR3 spans 16 amino acids. In DNA form, the CDR3 reads TGTGCCAGCAGTCCAGGCCCCGACAGGCCTAATTCACCCCTCCACTTT. This encodes CASSPGPDRPNSPLHF.

This clonotype was seen many times. The chain recombines TRBV5-1 with TRBJ2-2; possibly TRBD1 for D (5 bases). Germline values: CDR1 SGHRS, CDR2 YFSETQ. The ends were cut back, 1 base at V and 0 bases at J, with 10 bases in the middle. The CDR3 is 16 amino acids. The CDR3 reads CASSLRNRTNTGELFF. DNA of the CDR3: TGCGCCAGCAGCTTGAGGAACAGGACGAACACCGGGGAGCTGTTTTTT.

This clonotype was recorded at least ten times. This sequence joins TRBV4-2 and TRBJ2-5, with D unresolved. The CDR3 is 15 residues long. Germline V CDR1 and CDR2: LGHNA, YNFKEQ. Trimming took 0 bases from V and 4 from J, leaving 12 bases between them. CDR3 coding DNA: TGTGCCAGCAGCCAAGATTTCGACGGGTTAGAGACCCAGTACTTC. Translation gives CASSQDFDGLETQYF.

In its sample, this clonotype was seen many times. The chain employs TRBV12-3 or TRBV12-4 and TRBJ2-4; tentative D call: TRBD1 (6 bases). CDR3 size: 13 residues. V gave up 6 bases and J gave up 8 bases, with 14 bases separating them. The CDR3 region is CASSATGPDIQYF. The CDR3 nucleotides are TGTGCCAGCAGCGCAACAGGGCCGGACATTCAGTACTTC.

This clonotype was picked up many times. The chain recombines TRBV30 with TRBJ2-5; D is possibly TRBD1 (6 bases). V was cut by 0 bases and J by 0 bases, with 11 bases left in between. The CDR3 spans 15 residues. The germline V gene has CDR1 GTSNPN and CDR2 SVGIG (reference sequence). CDR3 region: CAWSVDSYYQETQYF. The CDR3 DNA reads as TGTGCCTGGAGTGTGGACAGTTACTACCAAGAGACCCAGTACTTC.

In this sample, this clonotype turned up many times. The J gene is TRBJ2-7, the V gene TRBV5-1, with 10 bases fitting TRBD1. This CDR3 has 13 residues. J was trimmed by 6 bases and V by 0 bases; bases with no gene match: 0. Germline V CDR1 and CDR2: SGHRS, YFSETQ. The CDR3 loop is CASSLGDRGEQYF. In nucleotides, the CDR3 is TGCGCCAGCAGCTTGGGGGACAGGGGCGAGCAGTACTTC. Looking up the rest from reference TRBV5-1 and TRBJ2-7 gives the full variable domain: KAGVTQTPRYLIKTRGQQVTLSCSPISGHRSVSWYQQTPGQGLQFLFEYFSETQRNKGNFPGRFSGRQFSNSRSEMNVSTLELGDSALYLCASSLGDRGEQYFGPGTRLTVT.

This clonotype was seen at least ten times. The chain uses TRBV5-6 and TRBJ2-3; TRBD1 matches at 7 bases. The CDR3 is 14 amino acids. The germline gives CDR1 SGHDT, CDR2 YYEEEE. With V trimmed by 4 bases and J by 5 bases, 7 bases remained unmatched. CDR3 bases: TGTGCCAGCAGCGCGACAGGGTTCTTAGATACGCAGTATTTT. Translated, it gives CASSATGFLDTQYF.

The V gene is TRBV5-6, the J gene TRBJ1-2; possibly TRBD1 for D (5 bases). The length of the CDR3 is 14 residues. Trimming took off 4 bases at V and 1 base at J, with 11 bases between the two ends. Germline V gene data show CDR1 as SGHDT and CDR2 as YYEEEE. In DNA, the CDR3 is TGTGCCAGCAGCGAGCCGGGGGGTAACTATGGCTACACCTTC. Its protein is CASSEPGGNYGYTF.

The chain couples TRBV5-5 to TRBJ2-7; D is possibly TRBD2 (5 bases). The germline gives CDR1 SGHKS, CDR2 YYEKEE (reference sequence). Between the trimmed V and J ends, which lost 4 bases and 2 bases, there was a span of 10 bases. This CDR3 region has 13 residues. As DNA, the CDR3 is TGTGCCAGCAGCGTGGAAGCGGCCTACGAGCAGTACGTC. Translation gives CASSVEAAYEQYV.

This clonotype occurred many times. The chain joins TRBV29-1 to TRBJ2-5; D is unclear. The germline CDR1 and CDR2 sequences are SQVTM and ANQGSEA. V was trimmed by 6 bases and J by 0 bases, leaving 8 bases between them. This CDR3 contains 12 residues. The CDR3 loop reads CSVVTDQETQYF. Here the CDR3 DNA reads TGCAGCGTAGTCACGGACCAAGAGACCCAGTACTTC.

The chain is built from TRBV5-4 and TRBJ2-7; 11 bases agree with TRBD2. Germline V gives CDR1 SGHNT, CDR2 YYREEE (reference sequence). CDR3 length: 15 residues. V was clipped by 5 bases and J by 3 bases; unmatched bases: 7. DNA for the CDR3: TGTGCCAGCAGTTCCAAACTAGCGGGGGACTACGAGCAGTACTTC. This sequence encodes CASSSKLAGDYEQYF.

This clonotype has a handful of counts. The gene calls are TRBV11-2 and TRBJ2-3, with TRBD2 matching 11 bases. This CDR3 is 18 amino acids long. Germline V CDR1 and CDR2: SGHAT, FQNNGV. V shed 3 bases and J 8 bases; nucleotides not matched to a gene: 16. DNA of the CDR3: TGTGCCAGCAGCTTCCTCACCATTAGCGGGGGGGCCCGAGTTACGCAGTATTTT. Residues: CASSFLTISGGARVTQYF.

This clonotype has a handful of counts. The chain is built from TRBV9 and TRBJ2-7, with a tentative D call TRBD2 (5 bases). Germline assignment: CDR1 SGDLS and CDR2 YYNGEE. The V and J ends lost 0 bases and 4 bases respectively, with 26 bases between them. The length of the CDR3 is 19 residues. The chain's CDR3 is CASSVDAERGSINPYEQYV. CDR3 coding DNA: TGTGCCAGCAGCGTAGATGCCGAAAGAGGGTCCATAAACCCTTACGAGCAGTACGTC.

This clonotype was observed many times. The V call is TRBV5-1, the J call TRBJ2-5, with 8 bases that match TRBD1. In germline, CDR1 is SGHRS, CDR2 YFSETQ. This CDR3 is 15 amino acids long. V gave up 0 bases and J gave up 6 bases; unmatched junction bases: 7. CDR3: CASSLEAGGGQTQYF. The CDR3, as DNA: TGCGCCAGCAGCTTGGAGGCAGGGGGCGGACAGACCCAGTACTTC.

This clonotype has at least ten counts. V and J are TRBV27 and TRBJ2-7; no reliable D call. CDR3 length: 8 amino acids. The V and J ends lost 5 bases and 13 bases respectively, with 6 bases between them. Germline assignment: CDR1 MNHEY and CDR2 SMNVEV (reference sequence). The CDR3 nucleotides read TGTGCCAGCAGTGTCTATTACTTC. Amino acids: CASSVYYF.

This clonotype was detected ten times or more. The rearrangement links TRBV2 to TRBJ2-7, with TRBD1 identical over 9 bases. This CDR3 contains 13 residues. The germline V gene encodes CDR1 SNHLY and CDR2 FYNNEI. After removal of 5 bases from V and 7 bases from J, the junction contained 6 bases not matched to a gene. The chain's CDR3 is CASSLQGTGEQYV. CDR3 DNA: TGTGCCAGCAGTTTACAGGGGACAGGGGAGCAGTACGTC.